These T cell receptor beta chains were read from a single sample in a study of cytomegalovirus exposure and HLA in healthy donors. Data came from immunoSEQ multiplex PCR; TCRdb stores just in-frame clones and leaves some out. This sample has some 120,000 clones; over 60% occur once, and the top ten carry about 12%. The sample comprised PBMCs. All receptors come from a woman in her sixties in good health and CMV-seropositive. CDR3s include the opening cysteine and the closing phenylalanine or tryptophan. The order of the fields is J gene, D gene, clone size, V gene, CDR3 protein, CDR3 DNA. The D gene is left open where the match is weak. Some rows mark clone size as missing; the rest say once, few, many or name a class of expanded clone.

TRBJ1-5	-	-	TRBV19	CASSIDWVNQPQHF	TGTGCCAGTAGTATTGACTGGGTCAATCAGCCCCAGCATTTT
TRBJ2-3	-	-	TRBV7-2	CASSLSYTDTQYF	TGTGCCAGCAGCTTATCGTACACAGATACGCAGTATTTT
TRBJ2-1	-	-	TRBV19	CASSNQHSADEQFF	TGTGCCAGTAGTAACCAGCATAGTGCGGATGAGCAGTTCTTC
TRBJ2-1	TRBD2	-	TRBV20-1	CSATTSDEQFF	TGCAGTGCAACAACTAGCGATGAGCAGTTCTTC
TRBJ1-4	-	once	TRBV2	CASNREVNEKLFF	TGTGCCAGCAATCGCGAAGTTAATGAAAAACTGTTTTTT
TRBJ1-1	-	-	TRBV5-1	CASSLGTGNMNTEAFF	TGCGCCAGCAGCTTGGGCACAGGGAATATGAACACTGAAGCTTTCTTT
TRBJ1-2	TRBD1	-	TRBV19	CASGTGTSYGYTF	TGTGCCAGCGGGACAGGGACGAGCTATGGCTACACCTTC
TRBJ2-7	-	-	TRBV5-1	CASSSQGYEQYF	TGCGCCAGCAGCTCCCAGGGGTACGAGCAGTACTTC
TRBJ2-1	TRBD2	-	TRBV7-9	CASSFGTSGNEQFF	TGTGCCAGCAGCTTCGGGACTAGCGGCAATGAGCAGTTCTTC
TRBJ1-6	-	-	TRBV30	CAWSAPSMRNSPLHF	TGTGCCTGGAGCGCACCCTCCATGCGCAATTCACCCCTCCACTTT
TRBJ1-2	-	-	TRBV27	CASGELEGYTF	TGTGCCAGCGGGGAGTTGGAAGGCTACACCTTC
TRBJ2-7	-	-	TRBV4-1	CASSLPDRLSSEQYF	TGCGCCAGCAGCCTTCCCGACAGGTTAAGCTCCGAGCAGTACTTC
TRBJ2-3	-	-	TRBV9	CASSVEPDTQYF	TGTGCCAGCAGCGTAGAGCCAGATACGCAGTATTTT
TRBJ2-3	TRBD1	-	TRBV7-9	CASRTGGGDTQYF	TGTGCCAGCAGGACAGGGGGTGGAGATACGCAGTATTTT
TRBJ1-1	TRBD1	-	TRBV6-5	CASSKDRMNTEAFF	TGTGCCAGCAGTAAGGACAGGATGAACACTGAAGCTTTCTTT
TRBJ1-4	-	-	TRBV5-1	CASTGGRATNEKLFF	TGCGCCAGCACCGGGGGACGGGCAACTAATGAAAAACTGTTTTTT
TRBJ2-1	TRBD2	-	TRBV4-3	CASSLSGGNREQFF	TGCGCCAGCAGCCTTAGCGGGGGCAATCGGGAGCAGTTCTTC
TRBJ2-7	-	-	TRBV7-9	CASSSDRRGYEQYF	TGTGCCAGCAGCTCCGATAGACGGGGCTACGAGCAGTACTTC
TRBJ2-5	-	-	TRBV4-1	CASSQFPVQETQYF	TGCGCCAGCAGCCAGTTTCCCGTCCAAGAGACCCAGTACTTC
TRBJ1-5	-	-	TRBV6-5	CASSSRDGNQPQHF	TGTGCCAGCAGTAGCAGGGATGGGAATCAGCCCCAGCATTTT
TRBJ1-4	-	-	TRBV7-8	CASSKNPDSNEKLFF	TGTGCCAGCAGTAAAAACCCGGACAGTAATGAAAAACTGTTTTTT
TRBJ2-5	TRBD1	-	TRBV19	CASSIGGTVQETQYF	TGTGCCAGTAGTATAGGGGGGACAGTTCAAGAGACCCAGTACTTC
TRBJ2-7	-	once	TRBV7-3	CASSLSGTPSYEQYF	TGTGCCAGCAGCTTATCCGGGACTCCTTCCTACGAGCAGTACTTC
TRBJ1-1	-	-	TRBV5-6	CASTSDLGQVNTEAFF	TGTGCCAGCACCTCCGATTTGGGACAAGTGAACACTGAAGCTTTCTTT
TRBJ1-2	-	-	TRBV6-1	CASSEGEPGGYTF	TGTGCCAGCAGTGAAGGGGAGCCGGGTGGCTACACCTTC
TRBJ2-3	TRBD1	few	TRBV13	CASSLLQGAGTQYF	TGTGCCAGCAGCTTACTACAGGGGGCTGGTACGCAGTATTTT
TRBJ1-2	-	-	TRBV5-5	CASSLDFGVYGYTF	TGTGCCAGCAGCTTGGATTTCGGGGTGTATGGCTACACCTTC
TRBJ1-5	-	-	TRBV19	CASKTLMGHQPQHF	TGTGCCAGTAAAACCCTGATGGGGCATCAGCCCCAGCATTTT
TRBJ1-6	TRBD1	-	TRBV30	CAWSVSGTGNSPLHF	TGTGCCTGGAGTGTTTCCGGGACAGGCAATTCACCCCTCCACTTT
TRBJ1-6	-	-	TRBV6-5	CASSVTEHNSPLHF	TGTGCCAGCAGCGTAACAGAACACAATTCACCCCTCCACTTT
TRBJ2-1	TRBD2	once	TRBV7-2	CASSRAGTRVLNEQFF	TGTGCCAGCAGCCGCGCCGGGACTAGGGTTCTCAATGAGCAGTTCTTC
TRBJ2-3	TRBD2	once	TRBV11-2	CASSLGLAGGTDTQYF	TGTGCCAGCAGCTTGGGACTAGCGGGAGGCACAGATACGCAGTATTTT
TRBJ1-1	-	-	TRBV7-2	CASSFSASTEAFF	TGTGCCAGCAGCTTTTCCGCGAGCACTGAAGCTTTCTTT